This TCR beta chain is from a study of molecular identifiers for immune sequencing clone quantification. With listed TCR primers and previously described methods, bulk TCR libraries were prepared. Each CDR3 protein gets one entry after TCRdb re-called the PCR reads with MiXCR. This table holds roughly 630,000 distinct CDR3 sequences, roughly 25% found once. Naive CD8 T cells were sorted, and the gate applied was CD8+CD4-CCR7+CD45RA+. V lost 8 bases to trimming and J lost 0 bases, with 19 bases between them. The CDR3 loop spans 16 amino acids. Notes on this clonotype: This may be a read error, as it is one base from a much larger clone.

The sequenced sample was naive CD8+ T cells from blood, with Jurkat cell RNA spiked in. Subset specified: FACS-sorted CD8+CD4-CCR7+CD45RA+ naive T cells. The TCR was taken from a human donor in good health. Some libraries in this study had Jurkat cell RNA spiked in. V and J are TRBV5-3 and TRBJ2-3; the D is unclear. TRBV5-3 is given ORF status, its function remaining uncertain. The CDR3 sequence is CASSLDMPTSTDTQYF. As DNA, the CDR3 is TGTGCCAGCAGCCTAGATATGCCAACTAGCACAGATACGCAGTATTTT.